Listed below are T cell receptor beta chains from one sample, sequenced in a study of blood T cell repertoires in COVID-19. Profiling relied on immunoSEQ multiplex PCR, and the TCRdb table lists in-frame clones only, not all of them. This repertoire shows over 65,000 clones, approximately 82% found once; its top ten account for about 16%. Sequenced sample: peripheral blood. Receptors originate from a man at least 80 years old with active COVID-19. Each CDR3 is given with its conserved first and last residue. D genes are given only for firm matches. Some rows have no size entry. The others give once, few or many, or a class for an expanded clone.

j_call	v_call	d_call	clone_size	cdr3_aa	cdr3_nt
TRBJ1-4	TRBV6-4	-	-	CASSGTALANEKLFF	TGTGCCAGCAGTGGTACGGCATTAGCGAATGAAAAACTGTTTTTT
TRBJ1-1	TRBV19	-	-	CASKTEGYRMNTEAFF	TGTGCCAGTAAGACTGAGGGTTATAGGATGAACACTGAAGCTTTCTTT
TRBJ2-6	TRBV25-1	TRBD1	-	CASSRGQGAPGANVLTF	TGTGCCAGCAGTAGGGGACAGGGGGCGCCCGGGGCCAACGTCCTGACTTTC
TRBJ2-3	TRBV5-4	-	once	CASSLAGGIGQYF	TGTGCCAGCAGCTTGGCTGGGGGGATTGGGCAGTATTTT
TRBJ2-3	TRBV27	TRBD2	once	CASSLGYGTSGSYTQYF	TGTGCCAGCAGTCTGGGGTATGGGACTAGCGGTTCATATACGCAGTATTTT
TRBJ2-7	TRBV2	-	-	CASRPRGANEQYF	TGTGCCAGCCGGCCTCGGGGGGCTAACGAGCAGTACTTC
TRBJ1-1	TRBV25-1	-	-	CASGDPKQGSSTEAFF	TGTGCCAGCGGAGACCCAAAGCAGGGTAGCAGCACTGAAGCTTTCTTT
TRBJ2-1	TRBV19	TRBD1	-	CASRDRYYNEQFF	TGTGCCAGCAGGGACAGGTACTACAATGAGCAGTTCTTC
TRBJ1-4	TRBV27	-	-	CASSFAQGNEKLFF	TGTGCCAGCAGTTTTGCTCAGGGAAATGAAAAACTGTTTTTT
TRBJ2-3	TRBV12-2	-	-	CASRIAGLAGGDTQYF	TGTGCAAGTCGAATCGCCGGACTAGCGGGAGGCGATACGCAGTATTTT
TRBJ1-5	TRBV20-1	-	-	CSASGTEAPQHF	TGCAGTGCTAGTGGCACCGAGGCGCCCCAGCATTTT
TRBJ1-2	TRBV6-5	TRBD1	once	CASSYFHPGGNYGYTF	TGTGCCAGCAGTTATTTTCATCCAGGGGGTAACTATGGCTACACCTTC
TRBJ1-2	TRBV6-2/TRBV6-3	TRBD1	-	CASSTGTGYGYTF	TGTGCCAGCAGTACCGGGACAGGCTATGGCTACACCTTC
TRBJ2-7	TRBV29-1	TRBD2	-	CSVSAMGGYEQYF	TGCAGCGTGTCAGCTATGGGGGGGTACGAGCAGTACTTC
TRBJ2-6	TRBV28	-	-	CASWRGSGANVLTF	TGTGCCAGCTGGAGAGGCTCTGGGGCCAACGTCCTGACTTTC
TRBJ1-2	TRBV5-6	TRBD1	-	CASSLFGQGALYGYTF	TGTGCCAGCAGCTTGTTCGGTCAGGGGGCTCTCTATGGCTACACCTTC
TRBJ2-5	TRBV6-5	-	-	CATHTAGSETQYF	TGTGCCACCCACACGGCGGGATCGGAGACCCAGTACTTC
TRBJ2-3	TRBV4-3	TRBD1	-	CASSQDRVRTDTQYF	TGCGCCAGCAGCCAGGACAGGGTTCGCACAGATACGCAGTATTTT
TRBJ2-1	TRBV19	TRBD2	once	CASSGGRLAGLYEQFF	TGTGCCAGTAGTGGAGGGAGACTAGCGGGGCTCTATGAGCAGTTCTTC
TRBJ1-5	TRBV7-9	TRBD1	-	CASSSGQGNQPQHF	TGTGCCAGCAGCTCGGGACAGGGTAATCAGCCCCAGCATTTT
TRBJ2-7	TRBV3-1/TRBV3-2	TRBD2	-	CASSAGTSGKSSYEQYF	TGTGCCAGCAGCGCAGGGACTAGCGGAAAGAGCTCCTACGAGCAGTACTTC
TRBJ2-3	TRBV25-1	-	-	CASSQNTDTQYF	TGTGCCAGCAGCCAAAACACAGATACGCAGTATTTT
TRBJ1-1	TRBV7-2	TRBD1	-	CASSLARTGLTEAFF	TGTGCCAGCAGCTTAGCGCGGACAGGGTTGACTGAAGCTTTCTTT
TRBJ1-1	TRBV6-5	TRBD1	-	CASSYTLGQKNTEAFF	TGTGCCAGCAGTTACACCCTGGGACAGAAGAACACTGAAGCTTTCTTT
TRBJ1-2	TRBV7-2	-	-	CASRSNGYTF	TGTGCCAGCAGATCTAATGGCTACACCTTC
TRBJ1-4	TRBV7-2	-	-	CASSSVQGLANEKLFF	TGTGCCAGCAGCTCAGTCCAGGGGCTGGCTAATGAAAAACTGTTTTTT
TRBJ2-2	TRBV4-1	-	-	CASSQGRGTGELFF	TGCGCCAGCAGCCAAGGCAGGGGAACCGGGGAGCTGTTTTTT
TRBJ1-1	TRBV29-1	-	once	CSAKGLMDTEAFF	TGCAGCGCAAAAGGACTCATGGACACTGAAGCTTTCTTT
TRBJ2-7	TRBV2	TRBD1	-	CASRATGTGGFYEQYF	TGTGCCAGCAGGGCAACCGGGACAGGGGGCTTTTACGAGCAGTACTTC
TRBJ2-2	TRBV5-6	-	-	CASSPLAPTGELFF	TGTGCCAGCTCCCCATTAGCACCCACCGGGGAGCTGTTTTTT
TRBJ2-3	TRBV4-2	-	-	CASSQEVGSGSTDTQYF	TGTGCCAGCAGCCAAGAGGTGGGCAGCGGGAGCACAGATACGCAGTATTTT
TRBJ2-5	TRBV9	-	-	CASSAAGETQYF	TGTGCCAGCAGCGCAGCAGGGGAGACCCAGTACTTC
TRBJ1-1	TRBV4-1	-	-	CASSQHLESGSTEAFF	TGCGCCAGCAGCCAACACCTAGAATCCGGGAGCACTGAAGCTTTCTTT
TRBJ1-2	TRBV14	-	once	CASSPREWDGYTF	TGTGCCAGCAGCCCCAGGGAATGGGATGGCTACACCTTC
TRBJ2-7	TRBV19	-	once	CASSIVQGSSYEQYF	TGTGCCAGTAGTATAGTCCAGGGGTCCTCCTACGAGCAGTACTTC
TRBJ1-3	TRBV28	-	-	CASSLIGYTQAGNTIYF	TGTGCCAGCAGTTTAATTGGTTATACCCAGGCTGGAAACACCATATATTTT
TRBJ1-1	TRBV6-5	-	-	CASSYGAHTEAFF	TGTGCCAGCAGTTATGGGGCGCACACTGAAGCTTTCTTT
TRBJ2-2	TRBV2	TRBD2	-	CASSQWGLAGVWTGELFF	TGTGCCAGCAGCCAATGGGGACTAGCGGGAGTCTGGACCGGGGAGCTGTTTTTT
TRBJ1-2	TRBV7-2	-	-	CASSPQTGNSVGYTF	TGTGCCAGCAGTCCTCAAACAGGGAATTCGGTTGGCTACACCTTC